The 6 T cell receptor beta chains presented below share a single source sample, sequenced in a study of cytotoxic CD8 clonotypes in ibrutinib-treated CLL. The assay was immunoSEQ multiplex PCR, and TCRdb's table has in-frame clones only and misses some. This table holds some 130,000 clones, 76% found once. The input for sequencing was PBMCs, taken after 24 months of ibrutinib treatment. The receptor source for this set is a human donor with chronic lymphocytic leukemia.

The chain joins TRBV28 to TRBJ1-2, with 9 bases lining up with TRBD1. The CDR3 is 18 amino acids. Germline V lookup: CDR1 MDHEN, CDR2 SYDVKM. V lost 6 bases and J lost 7; bases outside the gene matches: 21. CDR3 loop: CASSPPPGQGPNAGGYTF. CDR3 sequence (DNA): TGTGCCAGCAGCCCGCCCCCGGGACAGGGACCCAACGCGGGTGGCTACACCTTC.

V gene TRBV19 combines with J gene TRBJ2-1; 9 nucleotides align to TRBD1. Germline V gene lookup returns CDR1 LNHDA and CDR2 SQIVND (reference sequence). J was trimmed by 12 bases and V by 9 bases; bases with no gene match: 12. This CDR3 is built from 13 residues. CDR3 sequence reads: CASTKGQGLGQFF. Here the CDR3 DNA reads TGTGCCAGCACCAAGGGACAGGGACTGGGGCAGTTCTTC.

The sample holds a few counts of this clone. The genes are TRBV7-3 and TRBJ2-3, with D possibly TRBD1 on 5 matching bases. V was clipped by 5 bases and J by 3 bases, with 6 bases between them. Germline-derived CDR1 and CDR2 are SGHTA and FQGTGA. The CDR3 contains 12 residues. This CDR3 reads CASSKGTDTQYF. In DNA, the CDR3 is TGTGCCAGCAGCAAGGGGACAGATACGCAGTATTTT.

This clone has only one observation. This chain links TRBV11-1 with TRBJ2-3, with 14 bases fitting TRBD2. The trim removed 7 bases at V and 1 base at J, leaving 7 bases unmatched. The germline V gene has CDR1 SGHAT and CDR2 FQDESV (reference sequence). The CDR3 runs to 17 residues. The CDR3 region has the DNA TGTGCCAGCACCCCGGGACTAGCGGGAGCGGGCACAGATACGCAGTATTTT. Protein sequence: CASTPGLAGAGTDTQYF.

This chain connects TRBV6-5 to TRBJ1-1, with D possibly matching TRBD1 (6 bases). CDR3 size: 14 residues. The germline V gene encodes CDR1 MNHEY and CDR2 SVGAGI. Trimming pared 0 bases from V and 3 bases from J, leaving 8 bases between. The CDR3 nucleotides read TGTGCCAGCAGTTACTCGCCAGGGGACACTGAAGCTTTCTTT. Its protein is CASSYSPGDTEAFF.

The rearrangement uses TRBV4-1 and TRBJ2-1, with D possibly matching TRBD2 (6 bases). CDR3 length: 17 residues. CDR1 and CDR2 (germline): MGHRA, YSYEKL. Trimming shortened V by 0 bases and J by 1 base, and 13 bases separated the two germline ends. The CDR3 sequence: CASSQDLAGRSYNEQFF. CDR3 bases: TGCGCCAGCAGCCAAGATCTGGCAGGGAGGTCCTACAATGAGCAGTTCTTC.